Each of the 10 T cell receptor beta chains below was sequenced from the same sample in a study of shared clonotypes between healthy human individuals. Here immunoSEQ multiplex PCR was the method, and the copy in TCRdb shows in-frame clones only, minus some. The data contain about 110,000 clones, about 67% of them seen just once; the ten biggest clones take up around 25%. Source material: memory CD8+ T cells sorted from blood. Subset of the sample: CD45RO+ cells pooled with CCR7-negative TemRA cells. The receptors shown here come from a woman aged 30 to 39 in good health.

The CDR3 is CASSSILETGSGQPQHF. In DNA form, the CDR3 reads TGTGCCAGCAGCTCCATACTCGAGACAGGGTCCGGTCAGCCCCAGCATTTT. The V gene is TRBV7-9, the J gene TRBJ1-5; 7 nucleotides align to TRBD1. Germline V gene lookup returns CDR1 SEHNR and CDR2 FQNEAQ (reference sequence). CDR3 length: 17 residues. Trimming at V came to 4 bases and at J to 6 bases, leaving 15 bases not matched to a gene.

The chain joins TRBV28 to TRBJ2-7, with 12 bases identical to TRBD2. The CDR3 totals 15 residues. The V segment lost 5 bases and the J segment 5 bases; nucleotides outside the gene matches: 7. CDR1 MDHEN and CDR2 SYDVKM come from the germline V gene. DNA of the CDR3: TGTGCCAGCAGTATACGGACTAGCGGGATCCACGAGCAGTACTTC. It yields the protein CASSIRTSGIHEQYF.

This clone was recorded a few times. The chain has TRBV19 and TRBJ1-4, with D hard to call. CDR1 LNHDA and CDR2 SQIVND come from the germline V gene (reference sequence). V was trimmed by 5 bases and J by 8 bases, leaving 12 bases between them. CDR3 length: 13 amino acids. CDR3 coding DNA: TGTGCCAGTAGTGTCCGGGCCTCGGAAAAACTGTTTTTT. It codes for CASSVRASEKLFF.

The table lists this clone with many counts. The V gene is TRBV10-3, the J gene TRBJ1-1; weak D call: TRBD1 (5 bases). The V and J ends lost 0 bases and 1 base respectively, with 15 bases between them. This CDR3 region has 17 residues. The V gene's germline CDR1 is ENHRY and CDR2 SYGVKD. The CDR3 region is CAISESRQITPNTEAFF. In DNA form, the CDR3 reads TGTGCCATCAGTGAGTCGAGACAGATTACCCCGAACACTGAAGCTTTCTTT.

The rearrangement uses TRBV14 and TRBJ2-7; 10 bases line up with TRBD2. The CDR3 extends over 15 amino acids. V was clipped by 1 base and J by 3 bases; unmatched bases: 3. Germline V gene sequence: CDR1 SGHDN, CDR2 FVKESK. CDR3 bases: TGTGCCAGCAGCCAAGTCCTAGCGGGAGACTACGAGCAGTACTTC. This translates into CASSQVLAGDYEQYF.

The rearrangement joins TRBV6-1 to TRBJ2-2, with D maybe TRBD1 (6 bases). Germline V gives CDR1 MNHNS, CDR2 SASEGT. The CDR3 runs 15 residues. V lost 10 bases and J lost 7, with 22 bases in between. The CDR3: CATSRNREGLGELFF. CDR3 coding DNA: TGTGCCACGTCGAGGAACAGGGAAGGCCTCGGGGAGCTGTTTTTT.

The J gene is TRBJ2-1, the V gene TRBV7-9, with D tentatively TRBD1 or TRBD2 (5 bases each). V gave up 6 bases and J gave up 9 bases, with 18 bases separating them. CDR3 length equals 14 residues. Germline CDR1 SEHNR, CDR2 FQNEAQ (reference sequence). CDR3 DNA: TGTGCCAGCAGTTCGGCAGGGAGCGGCGGTGAGCAGTTCTTC. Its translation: CASSSAGSGGEQFF.

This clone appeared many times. CDR3 residues: CASSFEVTTEAFF. As DNA, the CDR3 is TGTGCCAGCAGCTTTGAAGTCACCACTGAAGCTTTCTTT. This chain connects TRBV7-9 to TRBJ1-1; D not certain. The CDR3 totals 13 residues. Germline CDR1 SEHNR, CDR2 FQNEAQ (reference sequence). Trimming took off 3 bases at V and 4 bases at J, with 9 bases between the two ends.

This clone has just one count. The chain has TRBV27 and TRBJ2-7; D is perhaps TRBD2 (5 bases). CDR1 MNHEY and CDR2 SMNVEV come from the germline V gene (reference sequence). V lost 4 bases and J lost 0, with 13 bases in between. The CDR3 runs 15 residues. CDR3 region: CASSSREPSSYEQYF. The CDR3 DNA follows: TGTGCCAGCAGTTCCCGGGAACCGAGCTCCTACGAGCAGTACTTC.

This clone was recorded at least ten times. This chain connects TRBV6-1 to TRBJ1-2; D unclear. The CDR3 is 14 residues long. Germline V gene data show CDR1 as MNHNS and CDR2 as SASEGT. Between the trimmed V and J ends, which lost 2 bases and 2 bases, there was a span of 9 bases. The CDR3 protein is CASSETSENYGYTF. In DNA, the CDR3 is TGTGCCAGCAGTGAAACCTCCGAGAACTATGGCTACACCTTC.